This is a list of T cell receptor beta chains from one sample in a study of graft-versus-host responses after intestinal transplantation. The method was immunoSEQ multiplex PCR; TCRdb's version includes in-frame clones alone and lacks a portion of them. The sample consists of some 86,000 clones, about 85% of them appearing once. Antigens of these TCRs are unknown. The sequencing used unstimulated CD4+ T cells sorted from spleen or lymph node cells, collected before transplant. The receptors originated from a human donor who was the organ donor for an intestinal transplant. Each CDR3 is given with its conserved first and last residue. Fields, in order: J gene, V gene, CDR3 protein.

>TRBJ2-1|TRBV27
CASSLDPGGYNEQFF
>TRBJ2-4|TRBV11-3
CASSYRTTLAKNIQYF
>TRBJ2-2|TRBV6-1
CASSEWRTGDYAGELFF
>TRBJ2-1|TRBV11-2
CASSPTSGGAQNEQFF
>TRBJ2-1|TRBV19
CASSIVQRSPNNEQFF
>TRBJ2-3|TRBV4-2
CASSQVLGMDTQYF
>TRBJ1-2|TRBV7-5
CARSLGQGAHGYTF
>TRBJ2-1|TRBV20-1
CSAPKLNEQFF
>TRBJ1-3|TRBV18
CASSPTRGPSGNTIYF
>TRBJ2-1|TRBV9
CASSTSAQINEQFF
>TRBJ1-1|TRBV18
CASSPVGGGRTEAFF
>TRBJ2-2|TRBV7-3
CASSLAGGPSTGELFF
>TRBJ1-3|TRBV29-1
CSVALFGNTIYF
>TRBJ2-7|TRBV6-5
CASRETGVYEQYF
>TRBJ1-1|TRBV6-1
CASSEGVRGNTEAFF
>TRBJ2-3|TRBV7-2
CASSFWEGEGTDTQYF
>TRBJ1-4|TRBV25-1
CASSGPDGLREKLFF
>TRBJ1-2|TRBV11-1
CASSPDPGTDGYTF